Each of the 14 T cell receptor beta chains below was sequenced from the same sample in a study of PD-L1 blockade in urothelial cancer. The repertoire was sequenced with immunoSEQ multiplex PCR; TCRdb's copy has only in-frame clones and lacks some. The sample consists of around 79,000 clones, about 82% of them appearing once. As for time point: pretreatment peripheral blood. Sequenced here: PBMCs, sampled around atezolizumab (anti-PD-L1) treatment. These receptors originate from a man aged 40-49 years with urothelial cancer.

This clone occurred once. The chain has TRBV7-9 and TRBJ2-3; TRBD2 aligns across 11 bases. Germline lookup yields CDR1 SEHNR and CDR2 FQNEAQ (reference sequence). The CDR3 length is 16 residues. V trimming: 3 bases; J trimming: 4 bases; junction bases outside the gene matches: 6. CDR3: CASSFFSGRDADTQYF. The CDR3, as DNA: TGTGCCAGCAGCTTCTTTAGCGGGAGGGACGCAGATACGCAGTATTTT. The whole variable domain, filled in from reference TRBV7-9 and TRBJ2-3, reads DTGVSQNPRHKITKRGQNVTFRCDPISEHNRLYWYRQTLGQGPEFLTYFQNEAQLEKSRLLSDRFSAERPKGSFSTLEIQRTEQGDSAMYLCASSFFSGRDADTQYFGPGTRLTVL.

This clone occurred once. The J gene is TRBJ2-1, the V gene TRBV7-8; a weak D match, TRBD2 (5 bases). Germline CDR1 is SGHVS and CDR2 is FQNEAQ. The CDR3 consists of 13 residues. Between the trimmed V and J ends, which lost 1 base and 5 bases, there was a span of 6 bases. CDR3 sequence (DNA): TGTGCCAGCAGCTTAGAGCGGAACAATGAGCAGTTCTTC. Translated, it gives CASSLERNNEQFF. Complete variable domain (other parts from reference TRBV7-8 and TRBJ2-1): GAGVSQSPRYKVAKRGQDVALRCDPISGHVSLFWYQQALGQGPEFLTYFQNEAQLDKSGLPSDRFFAERPEGSVSTLKIQRTQQEDSAVYLCASSLERNNEQFFGPGTRLTVL.

V usage is TRBV29-1 and J usage is TRBJ1-1; 8 nucleotides agree with TRBD1. The V segment lost 8 bases and the J segment 1 base; nucleotides outside the gene matches: 12. The CDR3 covers 15 residues. Per the germline V gene, CDR1 is SQVTM and CDR2 is ANQGSEA. The CDR3: CSTAQGAVGNTEAFF. CDR3 in DNA: TGCAGCACAGCTCAGGGGGCTGTCGGGAACACTGAAGCTTTCTTT.

This chain joins TRBV29-1 and TRBJ1-2; the D is unclear. The germline V and J ends were trimmed by 4 bases and 2 bases, with 20 bases remaining between them. The CDR3 runs to 16 residues. Germline CDR1 reads SQVTM; CDR2 reads ANQGSEA. CDR3 protein: CSVGGGKSWANYGYTF. The CDR3 bases are TGCAGCGTTGGGGGAGGGAAGAGCTGGGCGAACTATGGCTACACCTTC.

The chain couples TRBV10-3 to TRBJ1-1; D uncertain. Germline V gene lookup returns CDR1 ENHRY and CDR2 SYGVKD. Trimming shortened V by 7 bases and J by 3 bases, and 12 bases separated the two germline ends. CDR3 length equals 13 residues. Here the CDR3 DNA reads TGTGCCATCATGAGCAGGCAGGACACTGAAGCTTTCTTT. It is translated as CAIMSRQDTEAFF.

The chain uses TRBV28 and TRBJ2-7, with a possible D match to TRBD2 (7 bases). The germline V gene has CDR1 MDHEN and CDR2 SYDVKM. The CDR3 extends over 12 amino acids. Trimming took 6 bases from V and 7 from J, leaving 13 bases between them. The CDR3 region is CASSLGGEEQYF. CDR3 in DNA: TGTGCCAGCAGCCTAGGGGGGGAAGAGCAGTACTTC.

The V and J genes are TRBV7-2 and TRBJ1-5; D gene uncertain. CDR3 length equals 13 residues. Trimming pared 0 bases from V and 9 bases from J, leaving 9 bases between. Germline V gives CDR1 SGHTA, CDR2 FQGNSA. The CDR3 reads CASSLAREGPQHF. In DNA form, the CDR3 reads TGTGCCAGCAGCTTAGCGCGGGAGGGGCCCCAGCATTTT.

V is TRBV5-1 and J is TRBJ2-3; D call uncertain. CDR1 SGHRS and CDR2 YFSETQ come from the germline V gene. V lost 2 bases and J lost 7, with 11 bases in between. CDR3 length equals 13 residues. CDR3 DNA sequence: TGCGCCAGCAGCTTATCCCCCGGTAATACGCAGTATTTT. This codes for CASSLSPGNTQYF.

The rearrangement links TRBV6-1 to TRBJ2-7; 9 bases are shared with TRBD1. The CDR3 loop spans 15 amino acids. Germline assignment: CDR1 MNHNS and CDR2 SASEGT. The ends lost 1 base at V and 1 base at J; junction bases unmatched: 2. The DNA of the CDR3 is TGTGCCAGCAGTGAAGAGGGACAGGGTTCCTACGAGCAGTACTTC. It yields the protein CASSEEGQGSYEQYF.

The chain joins TRBV4-1 to TRBJ2-1, with 10 positions matching TRBD1. Trimming removed 1 base from V and 3 bases from J; junction bases left unmatched: 3. CDR1 and CDR2 from the germline V gene are MGHRA and YSYEKL. The CDR3 has 16 residues. CDR3 protein: CASSQGGQGGYNEQFF. The CDR3 coding sequence is TGCGCCAGCAGCCAAGGAGGACAGGGGGGCTACAATGAGCAGTTCTTC.

This clone has just a few counts. The chain is built from TRBV5-1 and TRBJ2-3; 9 bases map to TRBD1. The J segment lost 3 bases and the V segment lost 0 bases, leaving 5 bases of the junction unmatched. Per the germline V gene, CDR1 is SGHRS and CDR2 is YFSETQ. The CDR3 covers 16 residues. The CDR3 DNA sequence: TGCGCCAGCAGCTTGGCTGACAGGGGGGATACAGATACGCAGTATTTT. Protein: CASSLADRGDTDTQYF.

The J gene is TRBJ1-1, the V gene TRBV7-6, with D unclear. V was pared by 5 bases and J by 2 bases, with 12 bases between. The CDR3 spans 14 residues. Germline V gene data show CDR1 as SGHVS and CDR2 as FNYEAQ. The CDR3 DNA is TGTGCCAGCAGCCAAAGTCCGGGTAACACTGAAGCTTTCTTT. It encodes CASSQSPGNTEAFF.

The rearrangement joins TRBV28 to TRBJ1-1; D is possibly TRBD1 (6 bases). From germline, CDR1 is MDHEN and CDR2 SYDVKM. V shed 8 bases and J shed 0 bases, with 16 bases lying between them. CDR3 length: 15 residues. The CDR3 nucleotides are TGTGCCAGCGGGTTATATACAGGGATGAACACTGAAGCTTTCTTT. The encoded protein is CASGLYTGMNTEAFF.

The CDR3 DNA reads TGCAGCGTTGAAGCCGGTTATACTGAAGCTTTCTTT. As protein: CSVEAGYTEAFF. The chain employs TRBV29-1 and TRBJ1-1; D unresolved. The CDR3 spans 12 residues. V lost 1 base and J 5 bases, leaving 8 bases between the germline ends. Germline V gene data show CDR1 as SQVTM and CDR2 as ANQGSEA.